Below are 29 T cell receptor beta chains sequenced from a single sample in a study of blood T cell repertoires in COVID-19. Data came from immunoSEQ multiplex PCR; TCRdb stores just in-frame clones and leaves some out. The table records about 160,000 clones, around 82% of them present only once. The sample consisted of PBMCs or T cells enriched from blood (not recorded which). The receptors were sampled from a man aged 60-69 years who had recovered from COVID-19.

This clone was counted once. This sequence joins TRBV5-5 and TRBJ2-7; tentative D call: TRBD1 (5 bases). With 0 bases removed from V and 10 bases from J, the gap between germline ends came to 14 bases. Germline CDR1 and CDR2: SGHKS and YYEKEE (reference sequence). This CDR3 has 13 amino acids. The CDR3, as DNA: TGTGCCAGCAGCTTGGCCAGGCAGGGCGGACAGTACTTC. Translated, it gives CASSLARQGGQYF.

V and J are TRBV30 and TRBJ1-2; D is undetermined. V lost 2 bases, J lost 4 bases, and 8 bases lay in between. The CDR3 runs to 12 residues. Germline V gene sequence: CDR1 GTSNPN, CDR2 SVGIG (reference sequence). The CDR3 coding sequence is TGTGCCTGGAGTTCGTACAGCTATGGCTACACCTTC. This codes for CAWSSYSYGYTF.

This chain joins TRBV30 and TRBJ1-5; D gene uncertain. Trimming removed 4 bases from V and 5 bases from J, with 12 bases in between. The length of the CDR3 is 13 residues. Germline V CDR1 and CDR2: GTSNPN, SVGIG (reference sequence). The CDR3 coding sequence is TGTGCCTGGACGAGCTCCAACGATCAGCCCCAGCATTTT. Its protein product is CAWTSSNDQPQHF.

The genes are TRBV28 and TRBJ1-2; TRBD1 matches 9 bases. The CDR3 has 15 amino acids. CDR1 and CDR2 from the germline V gene are MDHEN and SYDVKM. V lost 3 bases and J lost 6; bases outside the gene matches: 8. In DNA form, the CDR3 reads TGTGCCAGCAGTTTCGGGGACAGGGATAGTAATGGCTACACCTTC. Its protein product is CASSFGDRDSNGYTF.

The gene calls are TRBV12-5 and TRBJ2-7, with D possibly matching TRBD2 (6 bases). V was shortened by 0 bases and J by 4 bases, with 13 bases between the two germline ends. CDR3 size: 15 residues. Per germline, CDR1 LGHNT and CDR2 FRNRAP. The CDR3 here is CASGLVIGSGYEQYF. In DNA form, the CDR3 reads TGTGCTAGTGGTTTGGTAATCGGGAGTGGGTACGAGCAGTACTTC.

The genes are TRBV4-1 and TRBJ1-3; 7 bases map to TRBD1. This CDR3 has 16 residues. In germline, CDR1 is MGHRA, CDR2 YSYEKL. Germline trimming cut 0 bases from V and 3 bases from J; bases unmatched to any gene: 5. This chain's CDR3 is CASSQEYGTDGNTIYF. In DNA form, the CDR3 reads TGCGCCAGCAGCCAAGAGTATGGGACAGATGGAAACACCATATATTTT.

The chain combines TRBV5-1 with TRBJ2-1; D is undetermined. The germline gives CDR1 SGHRS, CDR2 YFSETQ. This CDR3 comprises 16 residues. The V end was cut by 0 bases, the J end by 5 bases, with 15 bases between. The CDR3 reads CASSLGPASRNNEQFF. The DNA of the CDR3 is TGCGCCAGCAGCTTGGGGCCCGCATCTCGTAACAATGAGCAGTTCTTC.

This clone appeared a few times. The CDR3 loop is CASRRTPESGKLFF. The CDR3 DNA reads TGTGCCAGCAGACGGACACCCGAGAGTGGAAAACTGTTTTTT. This chain joins TRBV5-6 and TRBJ1-4; D perhaps matches TRBD1 (5 bases). The CDR3 totals 14 residues. Per the germline V gene, CDR1 is SGHDT and CDR2 is YYEEEE. V was clipped by 5 bases and J by 10 bases, with 18 bases between them.

The chain employs TRBV4-1 and TRBJ2-2; no clear D. The CDR3 sequence is 16 residues long. V was clipped by 0 bases and J by 4 bases, with 12 bases between them. Germline-derived CDR1 and CDR2 are MGHRA and YSYEKL. CDR3 in amino acids: CASSQDVASPTGELFF. The CDR3 region has the DNA TGCGCCAGCAGCCAAGATGTAGCTTCGCCCACCGGGGAGCTGTTTTTT.

V usage is TRBV29-1 and J usage is TRBJ2-3, with D hard to call. The ends were cut back, 7 bases at V and 1 base at J, with 15 bases in the middle. The CDR3 loop spans 14 amino acids. CDR1 is SQVTM, CDR2 ANQGSEA, per germline. The CDR3 sequence is CSARLSVGTDTQYF. CDR3 DNA: TGCAGCGCCCGTCTGAGTGTAGGCACAGATACGCAGTATTTT.

The rearrangement uses TRBV10-3 and TRBJ2-1, with 8 bases lining up with TRBD2. Germline CDR1 ENHRY, CDR2 SYGVKD. The CDR3 is 17 amino acids. Losses at the gene ends were 3 bases for V and 0 bases for J; bases not matched to a gene: 7. CDR3 loop: CAISDEFSGSSYNEQFF. The CDR3 bases are TGTGCCATCAGTGATGAGTTCAGCGGGAGCTCCTACAATGAGCAGTTCTTC.

The V call is TRBV6-5, the J call TRBJ1-2, with no clear D. The CDR3 extends over 13 amino acids. The ends were cut back, 2 bases at V and 7 bases at J, with 11 bases in the middle. Germline V gives CDR1 MNHEY, CDR2 SVGAGI. CDR3 coding DNA: TGTGCCAGCAGTTACGAACCCTCGGGTGGCTACACCTTC. It translates to CASSYEPSGGYTF.

For the CDR3, the DNA is TGTGCCAGCAGGACGGACAGGAGTAATGAAAAACTGTTTTTT. Protein sequence: CASRTDRSNEKLFF. V gene TRBV7-9 combines with J gene TRBJ1-4; TRBD1 aligns across 7 bases. This CDR3 region has 14 residues. The germline CDR1 and CDR2 sequences are SEHNR and FQNEAQ (reference sequence). V was clipped by 6 bases and J by 4 bases; unmatched bases: 5.

The chain links TRBV6-5 to TRBJ1-5, with D hard to call. CDR3 size: 14 residues. V lost 2 bases and J 6 bases, leaving 11 bases between the germline ends. Germline V gene lookup returns CDR1 MNHEY and CDR2 SVGAGI. The CDR3 bases are TGTGCCAGCAGTTACGCACCCGACATTCAGCCCCAGCATTTT. The encoded protein is CASSYAPDIQPQHF.

The V call is TRBV5-4, the J call TRBJ1-1; D unresolved. Germline loops: CDR1 SGHNT, CDR2 YYREEE (reference sequence). V was pared by 4 bases and J by 1 base, with 17 bases between. The CDR3 contains 16 residues. CDR3 in amino acids: CASSKSTTQANTEAFF. The CDR3, as DNA: TGTGCCAGCAGCAAATCAACAACGCAGGCGAACACTGAAGCTTTCTTT.

The J gene is TRBJ1-5, the V gene TRBV19; D is possibly TRBD1 (6 bases). The CDR3 has 15 amino acids. Germline V gives CDR1 LNHDA, CDR2 SQIVND (reference sequence). Trimming cost V 6 bases and J 1 base, with 13 bases left between them. The CDR3 is CASRSRGGSNQPQHF. The CDR3 bases are TGTGCCAGTAGATCCAGGGGTGGGAGCAATCAGCCCCAGCATTTT.

J is TRBJ2-4 and V is TRBV12-5; a weak D match, TRBD1 (6 bases). The ends were cut back, 3 bases at V and 4 bases at J, with 25 bases in the middle. There are 19 residues in the CDR3. Germline V CDR1 and CDR2: LGHNT, FRNRAP. The CDR3: CASGLRIVGQGPTKNIQYF. As DNA, the CDR3 is TGTGCTAGTGGTTTAAGGATTGTAGGGCAGGGGCCTACAAAAAACATTCAGTACTTC.

The rearrangement joins TRBV19 to TRBJ2-1, with 8 bases matching TRBD2. Losses at the gene ends were 4 bases for V and 0 bases for J; bases not matched to a gene: 5. CDR1 is LNHDA and CDR2 is SQIVND in the germline V gene (reference sequence). The CDR3 extends over 16 amino acids. The CDR3 spells CASSSSSGSSYNEQFF. CDR3 DNA: TGTGCCAGTAGTAGCTCGAGCGGGAGCTCCTACAATGAGCAGTTCTTC.

This rearrangement joins TRBV3-1 (or the pseudogene TRBV3-2) to TRBJ2-7; TRBD1 aligns across 9 bases. V gave up 3 bases and J gave up 5 bases; unmatched junction bases: 11. Per germline, CDR1 LGHDT and CDR2 YNNKEL (reference sequence). This CDR3 is built from 16 residues. CDR3 residues: CASSQDYRGRIDEQYF. The CDR3 bases are TGTGCCAGCAGCCAGGACTACAGGGGGCGTATCGACGAGCAGTACTTC.

The gene calls are TRBV7-3 and TRBJ2-3; D may be TRBD2 (6 bases). This CDR3 spans 13 amino acids. Germline V gene lookup returns CDR1 SGHTA and CDR2 FQGTGA. With 5 bases removed from V and 2 bases from J, the gap between germline ends came to 8 bases. Here the CDR3 reads CASSTDYTDTQYF. The CDR3 DNA follows: TGTGCCAGCAGCACGGACTACACAGATACGCAGTATTTT.

In its sample, this clone was seen a few times. The rearrangement uses TRBV3-1 (or the pseudogene TRBV3-2) and TRBJ2-5; 10 bases are shared with TRBD2. The germline CDR1 and CDR2 sequences are LGHDT and YNNKEL (reference sequence). Trimming cost V 6 bases and J 5 bases; bases outside gene matches: 12. The CDR3 is made up of 16 amino acids. The CDR3 reads CASRRLAGLLRETQYF. CDR3 nucleotide sequence: TGTGCCAGCAGGCGACTAGCGGGCCTACTGAGGGAGACCCAGTACTTC.

The chain carries TRBV5-4 and TRBJ2-1; TRBD2 matches 7 bases. The CDR3 has 16 amino acids. Trimming at V came to 5 bases and at J to 6 bases, leaving 14 bases not matched to a gene. Germline CDR1 is SGHNT and CDR2 is YYREEE (reference sequence). The DNA of the CDR3 is TGTGCCAGCAGGCCCCCCGTAGCGGGCGGAGCCAATGAGCAGTTCTTC. Protein product: CASRPPVAGGANEQFF.

The chain uses TRBV6-6 and TRBJ2-7, with D possibly being TRBD2 (5 bases). There are 16 residues in the CDR3. V lost 4 bases, J lost 3 bases, and 19 bases lay in between. Germline-derived CDR1 and CDR2 are MNHNY and SVGAGI (reference sequence). The CDR3 region is CASSSPNTGNSYEQYF. The CDR3 nucleotides are TGTGCCAGCAGTTCCCCTAACACGGGAAATAGCTACGAGCAGTACTTC.

The V call is TRBV27, the J call TRBJ2-3, with D hard to call. The CDR3 extends over 14 amino acids. The V gene's germline CDR1 is MNHEY and CDR2 SMNVEV (reference sequence). V was shortened by 3 bases and J by 3 bases, with 10 bases between the two germline ends. CDR3 protein: CASSFRRATDTQYF. CDR3 DNA: TGTGCCAGCAGTTTTAGAAGAGCTACAGATACGCAGTATTTT.

J is TRBJ2-2 and V is TRBV5-4; the D is unclear. The CDR3 consists of 16 residues. Trimming left V 4 bases short and J 0 bases short, with 13 bases between. Looked up from germline, CDR1 is SGHNT and CDR2 is YYREEE (reference sequence). Here the CDR3 reads CASSPRVVPNTGELFF. The CDR3 bases are TGTGCCAGCAGCCCCCGGGTTGTGCCGAACACCGGGGAGCTGTTTTTT.

The genes are TRBV9 and TRBJ1-6; D uncertain. This CDR3 has 14 amino acids. From germline, CDR1 is SGDLS and CDR2 YYNGEE. Between the trimmed V and J ends, which lost 4 bases and 6 bases, there was a span of 11 bases. The CDR3 loop reads CASSTREVNSPLHF. The CDR3 DNA is TGTGCCAGCAGCACACGGGAAGTTAATTCACCCCTCCACTTT.

The chain combines TRBV2 with TRBJ1-5, with D possibly being TRBD1 (6 bases). The CDR3 sequence is 16 residues long. CDR1 is SNHLY and CDR2 is FYNNEI in the germline V gene. The germline V and J ends were trimmed by 1 base and 5 bases, with 15 bases remaining between them. Here the CDR3 DNA reads TGTGCCAGCAGTGAAGGGGGGCGGCGGGAGGATCAGCCCCAGCATTTT. Its protein product is CASSEGGRREDQPQHF.

Comment on this clone: Distinct nucleotide sequences in the sample also encode this CDR3. The V call is TRBV5-1, the J call TRBJ1-5, with TRBD1 as a possible D gene (5 bases). V was clipped by 4 bases and J by 4 bases, with 12 bases between them. Germline V gene data show CDR1 as SGHRS and CDR2 as YFSETQ. This CDR3 is built from 14 residues. The CDR3 here is CASSPGQGNQPQHF. For the CDR3, the DNA is TGCGCCAGCAGCCCTGGGCAGGGAAATCAGCCCCAGCATTTT.

The chain recombines TRBV4-1 with TRBJ2-3; D is undetermined. This CDR3 comprises 16 residues. The germline V gene encodes CDR1 MGHRA and CDR2 YSYEKL. Trimming cost V 4 bases and J 0 bases, with 14 bases left between them. The CDR3 protein is CASSPSRGTSTDTQYF. CDR3 DNA sequence: TGCGCCAGCAGCCCCTCGAGAGGAACTAGCACAGATACGCAGTATTTT.